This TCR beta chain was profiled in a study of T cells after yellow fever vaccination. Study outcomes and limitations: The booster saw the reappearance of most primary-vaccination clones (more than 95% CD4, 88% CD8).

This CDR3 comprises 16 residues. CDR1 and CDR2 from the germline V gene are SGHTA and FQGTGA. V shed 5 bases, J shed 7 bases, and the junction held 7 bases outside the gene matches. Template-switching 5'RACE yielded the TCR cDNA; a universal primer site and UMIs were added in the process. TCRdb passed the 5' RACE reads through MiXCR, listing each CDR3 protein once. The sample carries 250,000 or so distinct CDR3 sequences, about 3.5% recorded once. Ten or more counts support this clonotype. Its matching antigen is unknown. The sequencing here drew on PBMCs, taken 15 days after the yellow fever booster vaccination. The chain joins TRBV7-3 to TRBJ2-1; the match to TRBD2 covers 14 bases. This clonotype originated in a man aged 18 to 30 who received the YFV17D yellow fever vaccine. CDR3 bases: TGTGCCAGCAGCCCCCGGACTAGCGGGGGGTTTAATGAGCAGTTCTTC. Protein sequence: CASSPRTSGGFNEQFF.